This entry describes one TCR beta chain. Its binding antigen is unknown. No base quality information exists; no much larger clone differs at one position. These data belong to a study of identical twins (dated by TCRdb to 2016 to 2018). Notes on the research overall: To test whether fetal clonotypes persist, the study used deep sequencing on TCR alpha and beta repertoires from monozygotic twins, unrelated adults of various ages, and cord blood. To rule out contamination, replicate twin experiments were performed at different times with different library preparation protocols.

Every donor was a healthy Caucasian. Three pairs of female monozygotic twins, all aged roughly 18 to 30 years, were included in the twin cohort. Miltenyi CD45RO+ enrichment and human naive T-cell isolation kits were used to isolate memory (CD45RO+) and naive T cells from PBMC. Including the terminal cysteine and phenylalanine, the CDR3 comprises 18 residues. Only the CDR3 portion is preserved as DNA: 54 bases, with reading frame beginning at the first base. CDR1 ENHRY and CDR2 SYGVKD were looked up in the germline V gene. V trim: 11 bases; J trim: 0 bases; unmatched bases: 14. Library preparation used 5' RACE. TCRdb shows the sequencer as Illumina HiSeq 2000. A universal primer binding site was introduced by template switching, and a unique molecular identifier was present in the final cDNA, enabling accurate counting of TCR cDNA molecules. Specific primers in the conserved constant-segment region were used to synthesize first-strand cDNA for the TCR alpha and beta chains. To control for contamination, every cDNA library was double barcoded, receiving both a SMART-Mk sample barcode and Illumina barcodes. TruSeq adapter sequences along with Illumina sample barcodes were introduced in two successive PCR steps. The TCR alpha and beta cDNA libraries were sequenced on the Illumina HiSeq platform using custom primers. Per the authors' processing: MiGEC was used to process raw reads and extract unique molecular identifiers, and MiXCR was used to find CDR3 positions. Recombination models were inferred per individual with the repgenHMM and IGoR tools using an EM algorithm. The tcR package in R was used for shared clonotype analysis, with sharing normalized by the product of cloneset sizes. Out-of-frame nonproductive sequences were analyzed to study raw recombination free of thymic and clonal selection effects. TCRdb redid the processing of the public reads, applying fastp at Q25 and MiXCR, and retained in-frame beta chains. Identical CDR3 proteins give one entry, which carries the most common genes and DNA. TCRdb's processing, not the authors', yielded these V and J calls. The sample includes fewer than 350,000 distinct CDR3 sequences, with more than 6.5% observed a single time. Over 2% of the sample lies in the top ten.

Results the study describes overall, beyond this receptor: Because the same donors could not be followed over many years, the conclusions relied on cross-sectional statistical analysis. The excess sharing between twins in beta out-of-frame sequences was weaker because fewer shared sequences reduced the signal-to-noise ratio. Out-of-frame TCR alpha sequences shared between twins showed an excess of low generation-probability sequences compared with coincidental sharing between unrelated individuals. In monozygotic twins, out-of-frame TCR alpha sharing was systematically underestimated by recombination models, although the models agreed with sharing between unrelated individuals. Invariant T cells such as MAIT and iNKT could partly confound zero-insertion analyses, though diverse VJ usage argued against this for most clonotypes. Fewer insertions were carried by abundant cord blood beta clonotypes; a weaker similar trend was observed in young adult naive repertoires, while no such trend was observed in memory repertoires.

The same sample was also studied in work on yellow fever vaccine responses in identical twins. As that second study puts it: According to the authors, in identical twins the way T cells responded to vaccination appeared partly convergent and partly personalized. In the study, vaccine-responding T cell clones were precisely tracked in identical twins.

The specimen was memory (CD45RO+) T cells sorted from blood. Sample cell subset or site, as interpreted from the label and publication: CD45RO+ enriched T cells. The TCR originated in a woman between 18 and 29 years old in good health. The receptor chain draws on TRBV10-3 and TRBJ2-1; 12 central nucleotides agree with TRBD1. CDR3 protein: CAVQPGQGAESSYNEQFF. The DNA sequence follows: TGTGCCGTGCAACCGGGACAGGGGGCGGAAAGCTCCTACAATGAGCAGTTCTTC.